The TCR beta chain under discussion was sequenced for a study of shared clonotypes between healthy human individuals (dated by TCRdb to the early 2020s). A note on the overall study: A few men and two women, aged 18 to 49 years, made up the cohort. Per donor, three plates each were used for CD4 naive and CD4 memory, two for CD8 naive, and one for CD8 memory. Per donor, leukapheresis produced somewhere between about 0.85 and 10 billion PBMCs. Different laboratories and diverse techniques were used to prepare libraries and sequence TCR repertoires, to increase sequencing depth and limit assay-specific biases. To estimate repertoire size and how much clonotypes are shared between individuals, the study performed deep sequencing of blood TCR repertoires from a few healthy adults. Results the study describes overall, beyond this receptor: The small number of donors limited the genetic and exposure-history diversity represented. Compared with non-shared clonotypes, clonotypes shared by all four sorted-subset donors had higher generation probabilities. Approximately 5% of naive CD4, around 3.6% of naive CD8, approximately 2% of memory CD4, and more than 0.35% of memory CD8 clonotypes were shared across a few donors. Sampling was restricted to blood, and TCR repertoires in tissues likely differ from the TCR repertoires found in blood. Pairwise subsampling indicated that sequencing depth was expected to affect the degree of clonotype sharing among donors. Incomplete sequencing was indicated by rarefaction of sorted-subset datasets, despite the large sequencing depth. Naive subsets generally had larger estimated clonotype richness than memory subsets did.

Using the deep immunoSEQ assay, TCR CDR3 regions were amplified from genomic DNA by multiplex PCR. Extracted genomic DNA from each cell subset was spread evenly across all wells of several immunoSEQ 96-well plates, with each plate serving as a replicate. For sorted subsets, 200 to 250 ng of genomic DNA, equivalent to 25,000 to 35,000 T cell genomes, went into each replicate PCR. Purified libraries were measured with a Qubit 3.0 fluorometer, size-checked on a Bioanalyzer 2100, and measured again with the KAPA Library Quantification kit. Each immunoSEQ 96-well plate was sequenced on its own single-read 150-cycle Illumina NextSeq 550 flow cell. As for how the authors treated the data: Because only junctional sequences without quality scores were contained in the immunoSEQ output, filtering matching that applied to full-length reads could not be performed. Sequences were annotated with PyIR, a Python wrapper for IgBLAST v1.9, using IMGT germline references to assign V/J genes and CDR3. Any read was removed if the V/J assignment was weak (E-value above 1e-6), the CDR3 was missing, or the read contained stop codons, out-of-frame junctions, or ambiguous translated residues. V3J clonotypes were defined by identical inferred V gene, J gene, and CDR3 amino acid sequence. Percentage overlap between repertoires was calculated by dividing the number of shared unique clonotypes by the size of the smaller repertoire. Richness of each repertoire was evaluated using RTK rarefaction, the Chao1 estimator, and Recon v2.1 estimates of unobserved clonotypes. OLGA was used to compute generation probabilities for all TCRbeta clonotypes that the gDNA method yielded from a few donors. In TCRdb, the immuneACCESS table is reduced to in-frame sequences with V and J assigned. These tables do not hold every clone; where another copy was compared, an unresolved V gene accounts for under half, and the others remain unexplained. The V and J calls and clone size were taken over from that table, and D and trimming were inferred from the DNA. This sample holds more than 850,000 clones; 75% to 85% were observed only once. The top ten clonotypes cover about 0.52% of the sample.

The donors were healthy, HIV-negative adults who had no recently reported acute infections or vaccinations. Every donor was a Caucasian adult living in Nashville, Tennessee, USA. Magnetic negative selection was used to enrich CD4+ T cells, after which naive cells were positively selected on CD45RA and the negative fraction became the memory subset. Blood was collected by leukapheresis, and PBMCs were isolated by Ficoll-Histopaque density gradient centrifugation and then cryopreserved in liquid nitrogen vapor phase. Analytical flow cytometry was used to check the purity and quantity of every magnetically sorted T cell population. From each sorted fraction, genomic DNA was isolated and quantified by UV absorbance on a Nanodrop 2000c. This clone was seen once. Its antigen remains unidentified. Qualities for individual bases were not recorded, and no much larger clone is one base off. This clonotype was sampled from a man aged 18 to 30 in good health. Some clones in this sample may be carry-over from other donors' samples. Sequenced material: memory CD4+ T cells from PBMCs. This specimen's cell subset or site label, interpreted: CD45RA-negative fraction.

The bases are TGTGCCAGCAGCCAAGGACCGGGACTAGCGGGAGACGAGCAGTTCTTC. Translation gives CASSQGPGLAGDEQFF. The chain links TRBV4-2 with TRBJ2-1, with 14 bases aligning to TRBD2. The CDR3 runs 16 residues from the cysteine to the phenylalanine. Just the 48-base CDR3 DNA is kept, in frame starting at base 1. As encoded in the germline V gene, CDR1 is LGHNA while CDR2 is YNFKEQ. V and J are trimmed by 1 base and 10 bases, and the gene matches miss 6 bases of the junction.